This record looks at one T cell receptor beta chain sequence and its context. V lost 4 bases, J lost 4 bases, and 14 bases lay in between. Germline CDR1 and CDR2: LNHDA and SQIVND (reference sequence). The CDR3 loop spans 15 amino acids. These data are taken from a study of T cell changes during pregnancy in multiple sclerosis. This table comes from immunoSEQ multiplex PCR, and its TCRdb copy is limited to in-frame clones, with some not included. The repertoire holds tens of thousands of clones, with around 91% as singletons. This TCR was recovered from a female donor in good health, enrolled as a control in a pregnancy study. The sample was peripheral blood, taken in the third trimester of pregnancy. This chain joins TRBV19 and TRBJ1-5, with a possible D match to TRBD1 (5 bases). CDR3 protein: CASSSPLTANQPQHF. CDR3 sequence (DNA): TGTGCCAGTAGTAGCCCACTGACAGCAAATCAGCCCCAGCATTTT.